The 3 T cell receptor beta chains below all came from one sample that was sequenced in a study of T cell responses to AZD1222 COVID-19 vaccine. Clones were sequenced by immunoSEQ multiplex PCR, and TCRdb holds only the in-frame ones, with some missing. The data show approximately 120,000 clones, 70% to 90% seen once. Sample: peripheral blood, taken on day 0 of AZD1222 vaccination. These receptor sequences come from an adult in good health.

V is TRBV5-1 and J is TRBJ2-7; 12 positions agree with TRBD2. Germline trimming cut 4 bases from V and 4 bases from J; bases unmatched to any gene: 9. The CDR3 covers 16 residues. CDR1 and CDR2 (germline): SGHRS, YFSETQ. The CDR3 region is CASSTNLAGGLYEQYF. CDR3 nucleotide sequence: TGCGCCAGCAGCACGAACCTAGCGGGGGGGTTGTACGAGCAGTACTTC. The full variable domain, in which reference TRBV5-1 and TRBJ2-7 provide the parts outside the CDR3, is KAGVTQTPRYLIKTRGQQVTLSCSPISGHRSVSWYQQTPGQGLQFLFEYFSETQRNKGNFPGRFSGRQFSNSRSEMNVSTLELGDSALYLCASSTNLAGGLYEQYFGPGTRLTVT.

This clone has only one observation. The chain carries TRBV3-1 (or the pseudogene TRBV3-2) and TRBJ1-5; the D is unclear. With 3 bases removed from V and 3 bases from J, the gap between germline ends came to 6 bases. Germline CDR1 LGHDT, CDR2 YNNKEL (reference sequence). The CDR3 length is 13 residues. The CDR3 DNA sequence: TGTGCCAGCAGCCAGAGTTACAATCAGCCCCAGCATTTT. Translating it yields CASSQSYNQPQHF.

CDR3 coding DNA: TGCGCCAGCAGCTTGGGGCTTAGCCTCTTCTACGAGCAGTACTTC. This gives the protein CASSLGLSLFYEQYF. The chain uses TRBV5-1 and TRBJ2-7; D remains unclear. There are 15 residues in the CDR3. The germline V gene has CDR1 SGHRS and CDR2 YFSETQ. Trimming removed 0 bases at V and 3 bases at J, with 13 bases between.